Each of the 26 T cell receptor beta chains below was sequenced from the same sample in a study of blood T cells in healthy people across ages. Primers used in a second PCR of about 6 to 11 cycles were a sample-barcoded 5' primer and a J-beta primer mix. From the 5' RACE reads, TCRdb called clonotypes with MiXCR, one entry per CDR3 protein. The table lists 700,000 or so distinct CDR3 sequences, about 24% of them singletons. Input material: blood. All receptors come from a man between 70 and 80 years old in good health.

The genes are TRBV11-2 and TRBJ2-5; D is unclear. The J call is in doubt because the DNA end fits TRBJ2-7 better. This CDR3 region has 14 residues. Looked up from germline, CDR1 is SGHAT and CDR2 is FQNNGV. CDR3 bases: TGTGCCAGCAGCTTATACGACGATTCGCGCGAGCAGTACTTC. The encoded protein is CASSLYDDSREQYF.

This clonotype has more than one count but fewer than ten. The rearrangement uses TRBV5-1 and TRBJ1-2; the match to TRBD1 covers 7 bases. Germline V gene data show CDR1 as SGHRS and CDR2 as YFSETQ. The CDR3 runs to 14 residues. The J segment lost 5 bases and the V segment lost 1 base, leaving 5 bases of the junction unmatched. Here the CDR3 DNA reads TGCGCCAGCAGCTTGACAGGGGAGTTATATGGCTACACCTTC. It specifies CASSLTGELYGYTF.

In its sample, this clonotype was seen a few times. The chain couples TRBV29-1 to TRBJ2-3, with D perhaps TRBD2 (5 bases). Trimming removed 4 bases from V and 8 bases from J, with 10 bases in between. CDR1 is SQVTM, CDR2 ANQGSEA, per germline. This CDR3 has 11 amino acids. CDR3 DNA sequence: TGCAGCGTTGGAGGGTTTTCTACGCAGTATTTT. Residues: CSVGGFSTQYF.

This clonotype was counted ten times or more. The chain recombines TRBV12-3 or TRBV12-4 with TRBJ2-7, with 8 positions matching TRBD1. V was clipped by 6 bases and J by 2 bases; unmatched bases: 6. The CDR3 extends over 14 amino acids. The DNA of the CDR3 is TGTGCCAGCAGGCCGTCACAGGGGGCCTACGAGCAGTACTTC. It translates to CASRPSQGAYEQYF.

CDR3 amino acids: CASSPPPGNIQYF. DNA of the CDR3: TGTGCCAGCAGCCCACCTCCGGGAAACATTCAGTACTTC. The rearrangement links TRBV7-2 to TRBJ2-4; no definite D call. The CDR3 has 13 amino acids. V was pared by 5 bases and J by 6 bases, with 11 bases between. Germline lookup yields CDR1 SGHTA and CDR2 FQGNSA.

Details on this clonotype: The junction differs from germline at one of its ends, possibly a read error. This rearrangement joins TRBV11-2 to TRBJ2-5; possible D gene TRBD1, 5 bases. Germline CDR1 reads SGHAT; CDR2 reads FQNNGV. The CDR3 totals 16 residues. CDR3 protein: CASSLDNRQRQGTQYF. CDR3 coding DNA: TGTGCCAGCAGCTTAGACAACCGACAGAGACAAGGGACCCAGTACTTC.

In this sample, this clonotype turned up many times. The rearrangement joins TRBV12-3 or TRBV12-4 to TRBJ1-1; perhaps TRBD1 as D (5 bases). The CDR3 is made up of 14 amino acids. Trimming removed 7 bases at V and 3 bases at J, with 15 bases between. The CDR3 reads CASKIRGVDTEAFF. The DNA for the CDR3 is TGTGCCAGCAAAATACGGGGGGTGGACACTGAAGCTTTCTTT.

In regard to this clonotype: The junction departs from the called germline gene at one end, perhaps through a read error. The V call is TRBV20-1, the J call TRBJ2-5; the D call may be TRBD1 or TRBD2 (5 bases each). The CDR3 contains 16 residues. Germline V gives CDR1 DFQATT, CDR2 SNEGSKA (reference sequence). CDR3 in amino acids: CSAREPGQTTQEIQYF. The DNA of the CDR3 is TGCAGTGCTAGAGAACCGGGGCAGACGACTCAAGAGATCCAGTACTTC.

This chain connects TRBV5-1 to TRBJ2-3, with D perhaps being TRBD1 or TRBD2 (5 bases each). CDR1 SGHRS and CDR2 YFSETQ come from the germline V gene. V dropped 0 bases and J dropped 5 bases, with 13 bases sitting between them. This CDR3 contains 15 residues. DNA of the CDR3: TGCGCCAGCAGCTTGGCCGGGACCCACGGAGATACGCAGTATTTT. Translating it yields CASSLAGTHGDTQYF.

The chain links TRBV27 to TRBJ2-3; D might be TRBD1 or TRBD2, each matching 5 bases. CDR1 and CDR2 from the germline V gene are MNHEY and SMNVEV (reference sequence). V dropped 4 bases and J dropped 0 bases, with 11 bases sitting between them. CDR3 length: 15 amino acids. This chain's CDR3 is CASSWSGASTDTQYF. As DNA, the CDR3 is TGTGCCAGCAGTTGGTCCGGGGCGAGCACAGATACGCAGTATTTT.

This clonotype turned up a few times. V gene TRBV11-3 combines with J gene TRBJ1-2; TRBD1 is a possible D gene (6 bases). Deletions cut 5 bases from V and 6 bases from J, with 13 bases between. Germline-derived CDR1 and CDR2 are SGHNT and YENEEA. CDR3 size: 13 residues. Written as DNA, the CDR3 is TGTGCCAGCAGCCCAACTCAGGGGAATGGCTACACCTTC. The encoded protein is CASSPTQGNGYTF.

This clonotype has only a few counts. V is TRBV9 and J is TRBJ1-5; no definite D call. Germline CDR1 is SGDLS and CDR2 is YYNGEE. This CDR3 is built from 13 residues. V shed 0 bases and J shed 4 bases, with 5 bases lying between them. Here the CDR3 DNA reads TGTGCCAGCAGCGTAGGTTGGAATCAGCCCCAGCATTTT. As protein: CASSVGWNQPQHF.

This clonotype was seen a few times. The gene calls are TRBV6-5 and TRBJ2-5; D remains unclear. Trimming took 3 bases from V and 0 from J, leaving 8 bases between them. The CDR3 covers 14 residues. The V gene's germline CDR1 is MNHEY and CDR2 SVGAGI. The CDR3 region has the DNA TGTGCCAGCAGTTATACCGTGTACCAAGAGACCCAGTACTTC. Protein sequence: CASSYTVYQETQYF.

CDR3 nucleotides: TGTGCCAGCAGCTTAGCCTACCGACTAGCGGGGGGGCAGGGTGAGCAGTTCTTC. This codes for CASSLAYRLAGGQGEQFF. The V and J genes are TRBV7-9 and TRBJ2-1, with 14 bases lining up with TRBD2. V shed 0 bases and J 9 bases; nucleotides not matched to a gene: 10. CDR3 size: 18 residues. Germline CDR1 and CDR2: SEHNR and FQNEAQ (reference sequence).

The J gene is TRBJ1-2, the V gene TRBV3-1; 7 bases map to TRBD1. J lost 3 bases, V lost 3 bases, and 10 bases had no gene match. Germline-derived CDR1 and CDR2 are LGHDT and YNNKEL (reference sequence). The CDR3 extends over 16 amino acids. The CDR3 region is CASSHLAYRGDYGYTF. The CDR3 DNA is TGTGCCAGCAGCCATTTGGCCTACAGGGGTGACTATGGCTACACCTTC.

As DNA, the CDR3 is TGCAGCGCCACACTAGGGGGGGCGGAGACCCAGTACTTC. Its translation: CSATLGGAETQYF. The chain joins TRBV29-1 to TRBJ2-5, with a tentative D call TRBD2 (7 bases). The CDR3 extends over 13 amino acids. Germline CDR1 and CDR2: SQVTM and ANQGSEA. V was pared by 7 bases and J by 5 bases, with 17 bases between.

The chain combines TRBV24-1 with TRBJ1-2, with 8 bases matching TRBD1. Germline lookup yields CDR1 KGHDR and CDR2 SFDVKD. V was pared by 9 bases and J by 0 bases, with 5 bases of the junction left unmatched. This CDR3 spans 14 amino acids. The CDR3, as DNA: TGTGCCACCTCAAGGACAGGGTCTAACTATGGCTACACCTTC. As protein: CATSRTGSNYGYTF.

This chain uses TRBV29-1 with TRBJ2-1; the D gene is possibly TRBD2 (6 bases). The V gene lost 6 bases and the J gene lost 0 bases, with 12 bases spanning the gap. CDR1 is SQVTM and CDR2 is ANQGSEA in the germline V gene. This CDR3 is 14 amino acids long. In nucleotides, the CDR3 is TGCAGCGTCCGCGGGACTCCCTCCTACAATGAGCAGTTCTTC. As protein: CSVRGTPSYNEQFF.

This clonotype was counted many times. V and J are TRBV29-1 and TRBJ1-3; weak D call: TRBD1 (6 bases). Looked up from germline, CDR1 is SQVTM and CDR2 is ANQGSEA. V was trimmed by 4 bases and J by 3 bases, leaving 10 bases between them. This CDR3 is built from 13 residues. The CDR3 DNA follows: TGCAGCGTTGCAGGGGTTGGTGGAAACACCATATATTTT. This sequence encodes CSVAGVGGNTIYF.

The chain uses TRBV7-9 and TRBJ2-5; 12 nucleotides agree with TRBD2. The J call may be in error: the DNA end matches TRBJ2-1 better. The germline CDR1 and CDR2 sequences are SEHNR and FQNEAQ (reference sequence). The length of the CDR3 is 16 residues. DNA of the CDR3: TGTGCCAGCACTAGACTAGCGGGAGATTTCGGCAATGAGCAGTTCTTC. Protein: CASTRLAGDFGNEQFF.

The chain combines TRBV29-1 with TRBJ2-4; TRBD1 might be the D (6 bases). CDR3 size: 17 residues. Trimming stripped 1 base from V and 9 bases from J, with 25 bases between. Germline V gene data show CDR1 as SQVTM and CDR2 as ANQGSEA. The CDR3 DNA reads TGCAGCGTTGAAGCCGCCGCAACAGGGTTAGGGGGTGGCATTCAGTACTTC. Protein product: CSVEAAATGLGGGIQYF. Filled out from reference TRBV29-1 and TRBJ2-4, the complete variable domain reads SAVISQKPSRDICQRGTSLTIQCQVDSQVTMMFWYRQQPGQSLTLIATANQGSEATYESGFVIDKFPISRPNLTFSTLTVSNMSPEDSSIYLCSVEAAATGLGGGIQYFGAGTRLSVL.

This chain joins TRBV3-1 and TRBJ2-7; no clear D. Trimming removed 1 base from V and 5 bases from J, with 6 bases in between. This CDR3 comprises 12 residues. In germline, CDR1 is LGHDT, CDR2 YNNKEL (reference sequence). Here the CDR3 reads CASSQVNHEQYF. CDR3 in DNA: TGTGCCAGCAGCCAAGTGAACCACGAGCAGTACTTC.

This clonotype has a handful of counts. The chain links TRBV25-1 to TRBJ1-6; the D is unclear. The CDR3 has 13 residues. CDR1 and CDR2 from the germline V gene are MGHDK and SYGVNS. Trimming removed 3 bases at V and 9 bases at J, with 9 bases between. The CDR3 spells CASSDRTRSPLHF. In nucleotides, the CDR3 is TGTGCCAGCAGTGACAGAACCCGTTCACCCCTCCACTTT. Based on the CDR3 plus reference TRBV25-1 and TRBJ1-6, the full variable domain is EADIYQTPRYLVIGTGKKITLECSQTMGHDKMYWYQQDPGMELHLIHYSYGVNSTEKGDLSSESTVSRIRTEHFPLTLESARPSHTSQYLCASSDRTRSPLHFGNGTRLTVT.

CDR3 DNA sequence: TGTGCCAGCAGCTTCGACCGGAGGGAGACCCAGTACTTC. Translated, it gives CASSFDRRETQYF. The V call is TRBV7-7, the J call TRBJ2-5; D is possibly TRBD2 (5 bases). The germline V gene encodes CDR1 SSHAT and CDR2 FNYEAQ (reference sequence). This CDR3 is 13 amino acids long. V shed 3 bases and J shed 5 bases, with 10 bases lying between them.

This clonotype was detected only a few times. The chain is built from TRBV29-1 and TRBJ1-4; no reliable D call. V lost 4 bases and J 5 bases, leaving 11 bases between the germline ends. This CDR3 is built from 13 residues. Germline lookup yields CDR1 SQVTM and CDR2 ANQGSEA. Written as DNA, the CDR3 is TGCAGCGTTGCCGGGAACCTCAATGAAAAACTGTTTTTT. Protein product: CSVAGNLNEKLFF.

In its sample, this clonotype was seen many times. The chain recombines TRBV2 with TRBJ1-4; 7 bases line up with TRBD1. V trimming: 6 bases; J trimming: 2 bases; junction bases outside the gene matches: 6. CDR1 is SNHLY and CDR2 is FYNNEI in the germline V gene. The CDR3 covers 15 residues. The CDR3 loop reads CASRKGARTNEKLFF. CDR3 in DNA: TGTGCCAGCAGGAAGGGGGCGCGTACTAATGAAAAACTGTTTTTT.